This T cell receptor (beta chain) was profiled in a study of cytomegalovirus exposure and HLA in healthy donors. PCR was performed using 60 Vbeta and 13 Jbeta primers. In the authors' workflow: Unique TCR beta chains numbered approximately 80 million in a later analysis, with roughly 10 million shared. Here immunoSEQ multiplex PCR was the method, and the copy in TCRdb shows in-frame clones only, minus some. V and J calls and clone size are given by that table; D and trimming were obtained from the DNA. The sample shows approximately 150,000 clones, over 75% of them seen only once. Germline CDR1 is SGHTA and CDR2 is FQGTGA. Between the trimmed V and J ends, which lost 5 bases and 1 base, there was a span of 12 bases. This CDR3 region has 14 residues.

The chain combines TRBV7-3 with TRBJ2-7, with D perhaps matching TRBD1 (5 bases). This receptor was obtained from a middle-aged woman in good health and CMV-seronegative. The specimen sequenced was PBMCs. As DNA, the CDR3 is TGTGCCAGCAGCCCCAGGGTTGGATCCTACGAGCAGTACTTC. Protein: CASSPRVGSYEQYF.